The sample holds a few counts of the clone carrying this T cell receptor (beta chain). The antigen is undetermined. The data are from a study of identical twins. Study results and limitations: A lower insertion count was a feature of abundant cord blood beta clonotypes, with no such feature in memory repertoires.

The V and J ends lost 4 bases and 2 bases, in that order; junction bases with no gene match: 3. The germline V gene encodes CDR1 LNHNV and CDR2 YYDKDF (reference sequence). The CDR3 covers 15 residues. A universal primer site was incorporated via template switching, and the cDNA contained unique molecular identifiers. TCRdb reprocessed the 5' RACE reads via MiXCR and lists one record per CDR3 protein. Of 450,000 or so distinct CDR3 sequences listed, under 20% are singletons. V and J are TRBV15 and TRBJ2-3, with 10 nucleotides matching TRBD2. The TCR comes from a man between 50 and 59 years old in good health. The sequencing sample was made of naive T cells sorted from blood. This CDR3 is CATSISGGATDTQYF. Written as DNA, the CDR3 is TGTGCCACCAGCATCAGCGGGGGGGCCACAGATACGCAGTATTTT.